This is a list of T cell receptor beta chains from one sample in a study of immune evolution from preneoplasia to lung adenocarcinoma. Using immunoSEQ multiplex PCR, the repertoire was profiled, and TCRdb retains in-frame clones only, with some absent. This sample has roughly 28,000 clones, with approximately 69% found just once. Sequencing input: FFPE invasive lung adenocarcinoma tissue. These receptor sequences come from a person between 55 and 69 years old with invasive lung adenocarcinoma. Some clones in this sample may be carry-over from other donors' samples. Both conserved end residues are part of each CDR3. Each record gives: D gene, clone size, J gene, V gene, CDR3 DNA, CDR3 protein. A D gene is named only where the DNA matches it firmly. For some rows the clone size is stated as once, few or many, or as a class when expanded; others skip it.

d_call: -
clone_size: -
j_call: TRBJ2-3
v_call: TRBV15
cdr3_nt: TGTGCCACCAGCAGAAGGACTGATGGCACAGATACGCAGTATTTT
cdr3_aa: CATSRRTDGTDTQYF

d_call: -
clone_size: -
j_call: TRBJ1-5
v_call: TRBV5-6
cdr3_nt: TGTGCCAGCAGCTTACGGGACAATATCAATCAGCCCCAGCATTTT
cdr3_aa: CASSLRDNINQPQHF

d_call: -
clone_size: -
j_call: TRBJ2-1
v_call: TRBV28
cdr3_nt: TGTGCCAGCCTCTCGGATAGGAATGAGCAGTTCTTC
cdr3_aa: CASLSDRNEQFF

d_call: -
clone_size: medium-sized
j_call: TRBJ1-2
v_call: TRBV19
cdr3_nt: TGTGCCAGTAGTATAGGGCAGCTATATGGCTACACCTTC
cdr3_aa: CASSIGQLYGYTF

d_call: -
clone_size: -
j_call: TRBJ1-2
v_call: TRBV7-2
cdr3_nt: TGTGCCAGCAGCTTCCCGGGAATCTTGGATGGCTACACCTTC
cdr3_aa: CASSFPGILDGYTF

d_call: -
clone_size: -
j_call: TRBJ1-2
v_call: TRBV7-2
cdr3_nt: TGTGCCAGCAGCCCCGACCGAAACTATGGCTACACCTTC
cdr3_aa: CASSPDRNYGYTF

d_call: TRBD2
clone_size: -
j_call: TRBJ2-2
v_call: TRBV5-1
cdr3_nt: TGCGCCAGCAGCCCAACCGGGTTAGCGGGATCCGGGGAGCTGTTTTTT
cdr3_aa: CASSPTGLAGSGELFF

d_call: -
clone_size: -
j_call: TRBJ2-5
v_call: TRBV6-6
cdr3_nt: TGTGCCAGCAGTTACTCGCTTGCGAGGGAGACCCAGTACTTC
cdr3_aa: CASSYSLARETQYF

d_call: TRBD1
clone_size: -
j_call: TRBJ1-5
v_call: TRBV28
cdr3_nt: TGTGCCAGCAGGGAGGGGGCTAGCAATCAGCCCCAGCATTTT
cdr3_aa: CASREGASNQPQHF

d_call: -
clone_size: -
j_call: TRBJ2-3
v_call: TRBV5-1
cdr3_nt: TGCGCCAGCAGCTTGGCTCCCACCCGGGGCACAGATACGCAGTATTTT
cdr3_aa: CASSLAPTRGTDTQYF

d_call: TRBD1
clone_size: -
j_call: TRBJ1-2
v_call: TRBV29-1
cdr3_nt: TGCAGCGTGGGCGGGACAGGGAAATATGGCTACACCTTC
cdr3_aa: CSVGGTGKYGYTF

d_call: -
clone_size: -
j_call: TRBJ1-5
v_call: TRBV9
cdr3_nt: TGTGCCAGCAGCGTGGGCCCCGTGTCCAATCAGCCCCAGCATTTT
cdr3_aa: CASSVGPVSNQPQHF

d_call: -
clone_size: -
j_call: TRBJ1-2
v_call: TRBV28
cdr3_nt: TGTGCCACCCTACATGGCTTACCTTATGGCTACACCTTC
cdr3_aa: CATLHGLPYGYTF

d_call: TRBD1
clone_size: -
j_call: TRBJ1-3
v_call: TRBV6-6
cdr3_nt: TGTGCCAGCAGGCAACAGGGGAATCCTGGAAACACCATATATTTT
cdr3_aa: CASRQQGNPGNTIYF

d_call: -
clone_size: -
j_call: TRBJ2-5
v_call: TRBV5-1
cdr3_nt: TGCGCCAGCAGCTTGGACGGGGTAGAGACCCAGTACTTC
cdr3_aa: CASSLDGVETQYF

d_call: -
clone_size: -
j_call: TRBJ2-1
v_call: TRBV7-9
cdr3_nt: TGTGCCAGCAGCCGTCCCAGTGAGCAGTTCTTC
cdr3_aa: CASSRPSEQFF

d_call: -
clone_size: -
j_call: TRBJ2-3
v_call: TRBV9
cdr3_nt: TGTGCCAGCAGCATCTGGGGCAGCACAGATACGCAGTATTTT
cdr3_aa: CASSIWGSTDTQYF

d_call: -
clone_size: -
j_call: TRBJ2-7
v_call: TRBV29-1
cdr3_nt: TGCAGCGTTGAAGGGCTACAGGGGGGGTTTGGTGAGCAGTACTTC
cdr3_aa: CSVEGLQGGFGEQYF

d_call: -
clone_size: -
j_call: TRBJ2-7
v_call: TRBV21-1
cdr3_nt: TGTGCCAGCCCCACGCCCGCAGTCCCCTACGAGCAGTACTTC
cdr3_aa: CASPTPAVPYEQYF

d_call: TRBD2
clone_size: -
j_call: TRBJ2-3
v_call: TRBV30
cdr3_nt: TGTGCCTGGAGTGTGTCCAGCGGGAGGAGGACAGATACGCAGTATTTT
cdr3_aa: CAWSVSSGRRTDTQYF

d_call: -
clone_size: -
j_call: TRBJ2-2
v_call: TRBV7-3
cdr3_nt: TGTGCCAGCAGCTTGGACACAAACACCGGGGAGCTGTTTTTT
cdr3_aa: CASSLDTNTGELFF

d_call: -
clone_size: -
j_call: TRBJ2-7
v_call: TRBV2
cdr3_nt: TGTGCCAGCAACGGCGAAACCTACGAGCAGTACTTC
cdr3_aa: CASNGETYEQYF

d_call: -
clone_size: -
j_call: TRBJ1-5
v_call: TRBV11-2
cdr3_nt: TGTGCCAGCAGCTTAGATCTAGGTCAGCCCCAGCATTTT
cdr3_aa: CASSLDLGQPQHF

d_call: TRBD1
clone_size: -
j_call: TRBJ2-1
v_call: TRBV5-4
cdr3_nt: TGTGCCAGCAGCTTGGACAGGGGTAGTTACAATGAGCAGTTCTTC
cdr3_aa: CASSLDRGSYNEQFF

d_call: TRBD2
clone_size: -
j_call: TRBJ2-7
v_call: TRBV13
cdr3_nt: TGTGCCAGCAGCGTATCCCTAGCGGGGGGGGCCTACGAGCAGTACTTC
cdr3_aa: CASSVSLAGGAYEQYF

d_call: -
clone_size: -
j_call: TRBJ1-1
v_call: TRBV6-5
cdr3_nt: TGTGCCAGCAGTTATATGGACAGAGAGCACACTGAAGCTTTCTTT
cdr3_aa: CASSYMDREHTEAFF

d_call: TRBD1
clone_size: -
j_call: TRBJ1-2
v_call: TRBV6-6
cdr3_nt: TGTGCCAGCAGTTACTCCTGGACAGGGCTGGATGGCTACACCTTC
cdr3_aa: CASSYSWTGLDGYTF

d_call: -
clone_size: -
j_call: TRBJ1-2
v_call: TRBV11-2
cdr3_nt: TGTGCCAGCAGCTTAGGTGGGACTGTAGCTAACTATGGCTACACCTTC
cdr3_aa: CASSLGGTVANYGYTF

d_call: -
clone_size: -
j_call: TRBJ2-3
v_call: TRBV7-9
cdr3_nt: TGTGCCAGCACTCCCCGCACAGATACGCAGTATTTT
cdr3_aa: CASTPRTDTQYF

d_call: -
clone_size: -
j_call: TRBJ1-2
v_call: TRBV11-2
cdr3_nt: TGTGCCAGCAGCTTTCATTATGGGATGGAGGGCTACACCTTC
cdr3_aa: CASSFHYGMEGYTF

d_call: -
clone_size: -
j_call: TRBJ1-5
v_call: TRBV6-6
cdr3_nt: TGTGCCAGCAGGCTAGACCGGACGGCGGTGATTCAGCCCCAGCATTTT
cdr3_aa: CASRLDRTAVIQPQHF

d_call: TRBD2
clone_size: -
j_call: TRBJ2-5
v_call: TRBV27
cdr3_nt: TGTGCCAGCAGAGGACTAGCGGGATTTAAGACCCAGTACTTC
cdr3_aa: CASRGLAGFKTQYF

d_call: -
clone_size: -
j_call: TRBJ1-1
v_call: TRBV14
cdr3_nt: TGTACCAGCAGCCTCGGGAAGAGATCTGAAGCTTTCTTT
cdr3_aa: CTSSLGKRSEAFF

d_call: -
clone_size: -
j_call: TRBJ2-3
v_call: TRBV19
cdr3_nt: TGTGCCAGTAGTATAGCAGATACGCAGTATTTT
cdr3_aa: CASSIADTQYF

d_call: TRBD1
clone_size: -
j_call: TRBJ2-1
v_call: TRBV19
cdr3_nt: TGTGCCAGTACCAAGGGACAGGGGTCCCACAATGAGCAGTTCTTC
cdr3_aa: CASTKGQGSHNEQFF

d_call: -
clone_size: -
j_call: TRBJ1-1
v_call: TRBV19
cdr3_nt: TGTGCCAGTACCCCACACACAGCTAACACTGAAGCTTTCTTT
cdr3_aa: CASTPHTANTEAFF

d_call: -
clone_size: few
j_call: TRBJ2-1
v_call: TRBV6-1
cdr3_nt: TGTGCCAGTAACGTTGGAAGCTCCTACAATGAGCAGTTCTTC
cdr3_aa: CASNVGSSYNEQFF

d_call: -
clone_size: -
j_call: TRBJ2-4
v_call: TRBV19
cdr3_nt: TGTGCCAGTAGTATGGGACTAGCCAAAAACATTCAGTACTTC
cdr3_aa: CASSMGLAKNIQYF

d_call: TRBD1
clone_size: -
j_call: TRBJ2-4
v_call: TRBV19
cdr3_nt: TGTGCCAGTAGTGACAGGGCCCTAGCCAAAAACATTCAGTACTTC
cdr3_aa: CASSDRALAKNIQYF